This record covers a single T cell receptor (beta chain). Study processing details: Cell counts per sample came from amplifying reference gene primers. Here immunoSEQ multiplex PCR was the method, and the copy in TCRdb shows in-frame clones only, minus some. The D gene and trimming were derived from the DNA, and the V and J assignments and clone size from that table. The sample records fewer than 100,000 clones, about nine tenths being singletons. The data are from a study of blood T cell repertoires in COVID-19. Study in general: Samples of COVID-19 (acute and convalescent) were obtained from the United States, Italy and Spain. The analysed material was cDNA or gDNA that came from T cells, B-cell-depleted T cells, or PBMCs.

This clonotype was sampled from a woman between 50 and 59 years old in a cohort sampled during active COVID-19. Sequenced input: peripheral blood.

CDR3 amino acids: CASILTGSPNNEQFF. CDR3 bases: TGTGCCAGCATCCTAACAGGGTCCCCAAACAATGAGCAGTTCTTC. The V and J genes are TRBV7-2 and TRBJ2-1, with D perhaps TRBD1 (6 bases). This CDR3 comprises 15 residues. Trimming took off 7 bases at V and 5 bases at J, with 18 bases between the two ends. In germline, CDR1 is SGHTA, CDR2 FQGNSA.